This T cell receptor beta chain was sequenced in a study of OX40 agonist ivuxolimab in advanced cancers. Study-wide results and limits: More expanded clones were seen, on average, in CD8+ T cells than in CD4+.

TCRdb keeps only in-frame clones here, not all; method: immunoSEQ multiplex PCR. The sample lists 30,000 to 40,000 clones; about 89% were seen once. A note on this clone: Its matching antigen is unknown.

Germline lookup yields CDR1 LNHNV and CDR2 YYDKDF (reference sequence). V was trimmed by 6 bases and J by 6 bases, leaving 14 bases between them. The CDR3 has 14 residues. The sample in question was CD4+ or CD8+ T cells sorted from blood, obtained in a trial of the OX40 agonist ivuxolimab. V and J are TRBV15 and TRBJ1-4, with D possibly matching TRBD1 (5 bases). The clonotype was recovered from an adult with an advanced solid tumor such as melanoma, head and neck, liver or kidney cancer. The CDR3 bases are TGTGCCACCAGGGGTCAGGGCTCCTATGAAAAACTGTTTTTT. It encodes CATRGQGSYEKLFF.